This TCR beta chain appears in the sequencing data of a study of long-term antiretroviral therapy in people with HIV. immunoSEQ v3.0 was run at survey level. Sequenced by immunoSEQ multiplex PCR; TCRdb stores in-frame clones only, minus some. The top ten hold 10% to 13% of the sample, which has about 35,000 clones, approximately 85% seen once. The CDR3 is 16 residues long. Germline V gene sequence: CDR1 SEHNR, CDR2 FQNEAQ (reference sequence). The germline V and J ends were trimmed by 5 bases and 3 bases, with 20 bases remaining between them. The TCR originated in a man between 18 and 35 years old with HIV. Material: unsorted PBMCs, obtained 2.2 years after starting antiretroviral therapy. V and J are TRBV7-9 and TRBJ2-7, with TRBD2 as a possible D gene (6 bases). In nucleotides, the CDR3 is TGTGCCAGCAGCGCCAGCTCCGGGACTCCATTCTACGAGCAGTACTTC. Encoded protein: CASSASSGTPFYEQYF.